Given below is one T cell receptor beta chain in context. Germline V CDR1 and CDR2: MNHNY, SVGAGI (reference sequence). J was trimmed by 5 bases and V by 4 bases; bases with no gene match: 9. CDR3 length: 15 amino acids. This record comes from a study of radiotherapy plus CTLA-4 blockade in lung cancer. Overall study context: Patients showed objective responses in 18% of cases, and disease control was achieved by over 25%.

Sequencing was performed with immunoSEQ multiplex PCR; in TCRdb, only in-frame clones are kept and a portion is missing. Here the sample spans tens of thousands of clones, around four fifths being singletons. The chain couples TRBV6-6 to TRBJ2-7; 9 bases map to TRBD1. The starting material was peripheral blood, obtained from a patient treated with radiotherapy plus ipilimumab. The receptor was derived from a human donor with non-small cell lung cancer whose response to radiotherapy plus ipilimumab could not be evaluated. The DNA of the CDR3 is TGTGCCAGCAGTTCCAGGACAGGGGAGAAGAACGAGCAGTACTTC. This translates into CASSSRTGEKNEQYF.